Shown below are 5 T cell receptor beta chains from a single sample sequenced in a study of response to subunit inactivated influenza vaccine listed by TCRdb under 2018. Library generation was performed with RT-PCR. The run used an Illumina HiSeq 2500. Using fastp trimming at Q25 and MiXCR clonotype assembly, TCRdb reanalyzed the public sequencing data and kept in-frame beta chains. All rows with the same CDR3 protein become a single entry with the most common DNA and genes. In this sample the table shows 290,000 or so distinct CDR3 sequences, 22% of which occur a single time. 10% of the sample belongs to the ten largest clones. The sequencing used PBMCs from blood, collected approximately 20 months after vaccination. These receptor sequences come from a man aged 45-69 years who received an inactivated influenza vaccine. Donor details come from another sample of the same person, matched by shared clones.

This clonotype came up many times. This chain links TRBV14 with TRBJ2-7; D is perhaps TRBD2 (5 bases). The germline V gene has CDR1 SGHDN and CDR2 FVKESK. Trimming pared 4 bases from V and 2 bases from J, leaving 15 bases between. The CDR3 runs 15 residues. CDR3 in DNA: TGTGCCAGCAGCCTTATAGGGAGTGCCACCTACGAGCAGTACTTC. It specifies CASSLIGSATYEQYF.

The chain couples TRBV19 to TRBJ1-5, with D possibly being TRBD1 (5 bases). CDR3 length equals 13 residues. V was cut by 5 bases and J by 3 bases, with 8 bases left in between. CDR1 is LNHDA and CDR2 is SQIVND in the germline V gene (reference sequence). The DNA of the CDR3 is TGTGCCAGTAGTGGGACCGCCAATCAGCCCCAGCATTTT. Encoded protein: CASSGTANQPQHF.

The CDR3 loop reads CASSLGAGSGANVLTF. CDR3 nucleotides: TGCGCCAGCAGCTTGGGAGCAGGGTCTGGGGCCAACGTCCTGACTTTC. The chain couples TRBV5-1 to TRBJ2-6; D possibly corresponds to TRBD1 (5 bases). Per the germline V gene, CDR1 is SGHRS and CDR2 is YFSETQ. CDR3 size: 16 residues. V was shortened by 0 bases and J by 1 base, with 8 bases between the two germline ends.

V is TRBV29-1 and J is TRBJ1-2; 7 bases are shared with TRBD1. The CDR3 totals 13 residues. Trimming cost V 4 bases and J 4 bases; bases outside gene matches: 6. Germline CDR1 is SQVTM and CDR2 is ANQGSEA. The CDR3 is CSVVTGTAYGYTF. The CDR3 region has the DNA TGCAGCGTTGTAACCGGGACAGCCTATGGCTACACCTTC.

This clonotype was counted ten times or more. The CDR3 protein is CASSPRTGVDYGYTF. CDR3 DNA: TGTGCCAGCAGTCCTCGGACAGGGGTTGACTATGGCTACACCTTC. This chain joins TRBV28 and TRBJ1-2; 9 bases fit TRBD1. CDR1 and CDR2 from the germline V gene are MDHEN and SYDVKM. J gave up 3 bases and V 5 bases, and 7 bases lay outside the gene matches. The CDR3 runs to 15 residues.